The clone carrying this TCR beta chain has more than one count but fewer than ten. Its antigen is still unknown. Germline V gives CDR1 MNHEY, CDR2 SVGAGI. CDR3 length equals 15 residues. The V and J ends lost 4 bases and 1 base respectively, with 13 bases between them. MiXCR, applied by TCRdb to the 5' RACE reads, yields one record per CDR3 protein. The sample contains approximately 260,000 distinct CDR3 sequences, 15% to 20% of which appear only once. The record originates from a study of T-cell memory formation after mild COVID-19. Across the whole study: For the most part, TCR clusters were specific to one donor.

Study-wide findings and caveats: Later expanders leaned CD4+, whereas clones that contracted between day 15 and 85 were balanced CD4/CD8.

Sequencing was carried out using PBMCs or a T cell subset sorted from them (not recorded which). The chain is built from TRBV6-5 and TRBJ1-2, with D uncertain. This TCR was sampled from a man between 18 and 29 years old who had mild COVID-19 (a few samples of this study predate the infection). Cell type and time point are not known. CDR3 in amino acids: CASSLSTDFNYGYTF. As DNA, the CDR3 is TGTGCCAGCAGTTTGTCAACAGACTTTAACTATGGCTACACCTTC.